Presented here are 23 T cell receptor beta chains from one specimen sequenced in a study of T cells in women clearing cervical HPV infection. Here immunoSEQ multiplex PCR was the method, and the copy in TCRdb shows in-frame clones only, minus some. Recorded for this sample: 45,000 to 55,000 clones. Sequencing was done on a sample of blood buffy coat. Receptors were obtained from a woman aged 18-70 years with a cervical HPV16 infection that either progressed to CIN3+ or cleared (not recorded which).

About this clone: Sequencing ends 3 residues short of the CDR3 end; the germline J gene provides the rest. The rearrangement uses TRBV7-9 and TRBJ2-5, with D perhaps TRBD2 (5 bases). The germline V gene has CDR1 SEHNR and CDR2 FQNEAQ (reference sequence). Trimming took 0 bases from V and 5 from J, leaving 13 bases between them. CDR3 length: 15 amino acids. Incomplete CDR3 DNA: TGTGCCAGCAGCTTAGCGTCCGAGGGTATGGAGACC. As protein: CASSLASEGMET. The entire CDR3 is CASSLASEGMETQYF.

A note on this clone: The read gets to within 3 residues of the CDR3 end, and the germline J gene fills in the rest. This sequence joins TRBV6-1 and TRBJ2-2; D gene uncertain. Looked up from germline, CDR1 is MNHNS and CDR2 is SASEGT. The CDR3 length is 15 residues. The ends were cut back, 0 bases at V and 5 bases at J, with 10 bases in the middle. The CDR3 sequence is CASSEALDTTGELFF. The CDR3 bases that were read are TGTGCCAGCAGTGAAGCGCTCGATACTACCGGGGAG.

With respect to this clone: The CDR3 end lies 3 residues beyond the end of the read and is filled in from the germline J gene. V gene TRBV19 combines with J gene TRBJ2-6; D call uncertain. Per germline, CDR1 LNHDA and CDR2 SQIVND (reference sequence). The CDR3 contains 16 residues. Trimming stripped 3 bases from V and 0 bases from J, with 9 bases between. CDR3 DNA (partial): TGTGCCAGTAGTATGGGCACTTCCTCTGGGGCCAACGTC. As protein: CASSMGTSSGANV. In full, the CDR3 is CASSMGTSSGANVLTF.

As regards this clone: The CDR3 end falls 3 residues outside the read, so it is completed with the germline J gene. The chain links TRBV19 to TRBJ2-2, with 7 positions matching TRBD1. The CDR3 has 14 amino acids. CDR1 is LNHDA and CDR2 is SQIVND in the germline V gene (reference sequence). CDR3 DNA, as far as it was read: TGTGCCAGTAGCACTGACAGGGTGAGCAACAAG. Translated, it gives CASSTDRVSNK. In full, the CDR3 is CASSTDRVSNKLFF.

Details on this clone: The CDR3 end falls 3 residues outside the read, so it is completed with the germline J gene. The chain employs TRBV20-1 and TRBJ1-2; D is unclear. The CDR3 sequence is 16 residues long. The germline V gene encodes CDR1 DFQATT and CDR2 SNEGSKA (reference sequence). This CDR3 is CSARDPIATSPAHYTF. The sequenced CDR3 bases are TGCAGTGCTAGAGACCCAATTGCGACTAGCCCCGCCCAC.

With respect to this clone: The read is 3 residues too short to cover the CDR3 end, so that end is filled in from the germline J gene. The rearrangement links TRBV12-3 or TRBV12-4 to TRBJ2-3; D perhaps matches TRBD2 (6 bases). The CDR3 is 14 amino acids. Trimming cost V 3 bases and J 4 bases, with 11 bases left between them. This CDR3 reads CASSFGGSADTQYF. CDR3 DNA, as far as it was read: TGTGCCAGCAGTTTCGGGGGAAGCGCAGATACG.

With regard to this clone: From the germline J gene comes the end of the CDR3, since the read stops 3 residues before it. The chain combines TRBV7-2 with TRBJ1-5; 7 bases are shared with TRBD1. V lost 5 bases and J lost 4; bases outside the gene matches: 8. CDR3 size: 15 residues. Germline assignment: CDR1 SGHTA and CDR2 FQGNSA. CDR3 bases read: TGTGCCAGCAGCGTACGACAGGGTGCGAATCAGCCC. As protein: CASSVRQGANQP. The CDR3, in full, reads CASSVRQGANQPQHF.

In the case of this clone: Read data end 3 residues before the CDR3 end; the end is taken from the germline J gene. This rearrangement joins TRBV29-1 to TRBJ2-2; D uncertain. In germline, CDR1 is SQVTM, CDR2 ANQGSEA. This CDR3 contains 15 residues. The germline V and J ends were trimmed by 1 base and 2 bases, with 11 bases remaining between them. The sequenced part of the CDR3 DNA is TGCAGCGTTGAAGTGAACCGGGTTAACACCGGGGAG. Its translation is CSVEVNRVNTGE. The whole CDR3 is CSVEVNRVNTGELFF.

Comments on this clone: With the read ending 3 residues before the CDR3 end, the germline J gene is used to fill in that end. The genes are TRBV6-4 and TRBJ2-2, with 8 bases identical to TRBD2. The CDR3 covers 14 residues. V trimming: 2 bases; J trimming: 4 bases; junction bases outside the gene matches: 0. Germline V gene sequence: CDR1 MRHNA, CDR2 SNTAGT. The chain's CDR3 is CASSDGTSTGELFF. CDR3 bases read: TGTGCCAGCAGTGACGGGACTAGCACCGGGGAG.

As for this clone: The missing CDR3 end, 3 residues past where the read stops, is filled in from the germline J gene. The chain links TRBV7-2 to TRBJ2-7; no reliable D call. The CDR3 sequence is 13 residues long. Looked up from germline, CDR1 is SGHTA and CDR2 is FQGNSA. V shed 2 bases and J shed 6 bases, with 11 bases lying between them. This chain's CDR3 is CASSLSFRAEQYF. Partial CDR3 DNA: TGTGCCAGCAGCTTAAGTTTCCGAGCCGAG.

Turning to this clone: The read ends 3 residues early relative to the CDR3; the germline J gene fills the gap. The rearrangement uses TRBV5-1 and TRBJ2-5, with D possibly being TRBD1 (6 bases). Germline CDR1 SGHRS, CDR2 YFSETQ. V was clipped by 0 bases and J by 1 base, with 7 bases between them. This CDR3 has 14 amino acids. The DNA read from the CDR3 is TGCGCCAGCAGCTTGGGGGGGCCCCAAGAGACC. Its protein is CASSLGGPQET. Given in full, the CDR3 is CASSLGGPQETQYF.

Partial CDR3 DNA: TGTGCCAGCAGCCAAGATAGCGAGTTCCCAGATACG. Amino acid sequence: CASSQDSEFPDT. The full CDR3 reads CASSQDSEFPDTQYF. This sequence joins TRBV14 and TRBJ2-3, with D possibly TRBD2 on 5 matching bases. The read comes to an end 3 residues before the CDR3 does, leaving the germline J gene to fill in the end. From germline, CDR1 is SGHDN and CDR2 FVKESK. The V end was cut by 0 bases, the J end by 4 bases, with 11 bases between. The CDR3 extends over 15 amino acids.

As to this clone: The read halts 3 residues ahead of the CDR3 end, with the missing end drawn from the germline J gene. The rearrangement links TRBV19 to TRBJ1-3; TRBD1 matches at 7 bases. The CDR3 covers 14 residues. V trimming: 4 bases; J trimming: 2 bases; junction bases outside the gene matches: 2. From germline, CDR1 is LNHDA and CDR2 SQIVND (reference sequence). The CDR3 protein is CASSTTGPGNTIYF. The DNA read from the CDR3 is TGTGCCAGTAGTACGACAGGGCCTGGAAACACC.

In the case of this clone: The read ends 3 residues early relative to the CDR3; the germline J gene fills the gap. The chain has TRBV18 and TRBJ1-2; tentative D call: TRBD1 (5 bases). This CDR3 contains 13 residues. CDR1 and CDR2 (germline): KGHSH, LQKENI. CDR3 region: CASSQGREFDYTF. Incomplete CDR3 DNA: TGTGCCAGCTCACAGGGGCGCGAGTTCGAC.

As to this clone: From the germline J gene comes the end of the CDR3, since the read stops 3 residues before it. The chain recombines TRBV10-1 with TRBJ1-2, with 8 positions matching TRBD1. Looked up from germline, CDR1 is WNHNN and CDR2 is SYGVQD (reference sequence). V dropped 8 bases and J dropped 3; count of bases not matched to a gene: 5. The CDR3 is made up of 13 amino acids. This CDR3 is CASAADRDYGYTF. Partial CDR3 DNA: TGCGCCAGCGCCGCGGACAGGGACTATGGC.

Concerning this clone: From the germline J gene comes the end of the CDR3, since the read stops 3 residues before it. The chain joins TRBV20-1 to TRBJ1-1; 7 positions agree with TRBD1. With V trimmed by 6 bases and J by 3 bases, 10 bases remained unmatched. Looked up from germline, CDR1 is DFQATT and CDR2 is SNEGSKA (reference sequence). CDR3 length: 14 residues. CDR3 DNA, as far as it was read: TGCAGTGCCCGCCTACAGGGGAGCCACACTGAA. Residues: CSARLQGSHTE. The whole CDR3 reads CSARLQGSHTEAFF.

A word on this clone: The sequence runs out 3 residues before the end of the CDR3; the remainder is reconstructed from the germline J gene. This chain connects TRBV7-6 to TRBJ2-3; TRBD2 aligns across 7 bases. The CDR3 length is 16 residues. Germline V gene sequence: CDR1 SGHVS, CDR2 FNYEAQ. The chain's CDR3 is CASSLAQPTGGETQYF. CDR3 DNA, as far as it was read: TGTGCCAGCAGCTTAGCCCAACCCACGGGGGGAGAGACG.

With regard to this clone: The CDR3 end is not reached by the read, which stops 3 residues before it; the germline J gene fills it in. This chain connects TRBV5-1 to TRBJ2-2; D might be TRBD2 (7 bases). Germline CDR1 reads SGHRS; CDR2 reads YFSETQ. The CDR3 is 16 residues long. V lost 1 base to trimming and J lost 1 base, with 11 bases between them. The sequenced part of the CDR3 DNA is TGCGCCAGCAGCTTGACGGGGGGCAGGAACACCGGGGAG. Translating it yields CASSLTGGRNTGE. The entire CDR3 reads CASSLTGGRNTGELFF. The full variable domain, its missing parts supplied by reference TRBV5-1 and TRBJ2-2, is KAGVTQTPRYLIKTRGQQVTLSCSPISGHRSVSWYQQTPGQGLQFLFEYFSETQRNKGNFPGRFSGRQFSNSRSEMNVSTLELGDSALYLCASSLTGGRNTGELFFGEGSRLTVL.

As concerns this clone: With the read ending 3 residues before the CDR3 end, the germline J gene is used to fill in that end. The chain carries TRBV19 and TRBJ2-7, with 8 bases identical to TRBD2. The germline gives CDR1 LNHDA, CDR2 SQIVND (reference sequence). The CDR3 is 15 amino acids. The J segment lost 3 bases and the V segment lost 5 bases, leaving 9 bases of the junction unmatched. CDR3 DNA (partial): TGTGCCAGTAGTCCTCAAGCGGGGGCATACTACGAG. Its protein is CASSPQAGAYYE. The full CDR3 is CASSPQAGAYYEQYF.

For this clone: The read terminates 3 residues ahead of where the CDR3 ends, so the germline J gene completes it. V gene TRBV29-1 combines with J gene TRBJ1-1; 7 nucleotides align to TRBD1. The V and J ends lost 5 bases and 1 base, in that order; junction bases with no gene match: 4. The germline V gene encodes CDR1 SQVTM and CDR2 ANQGSEA. The CDR3 has 13 residues. The part of the CDR3 DNA that was read is TGCAGCGTTAAGGGACAGCCGAACACTGAA. Encoded protein: CSVKGQPNTE. The CDR3, in full, reads CSVKGQPNTEAFF. The full variable domain, its missing parts supplied by reference TRBV29-1 and TRBJ1-1, is SAVISQKPSRDICQRGTSLTIQCQVDSQVTMMFWYRQQPGQSLTLIATANQGSEATYESGFVIDKFPISRPNLTFSTLTVSNMSPEDSSIYLCSVKGQPNTEAFFGQGTRLTVV.

A note on this clone: The read stops 3 residues short of the end of the CDR3; the missing end is completed from the germline J gene. The V and J genes are TRBV29-1 and TRBJ2-2; 10 bases map to TRBD1. V lost 5 bases, J lost 4 bases, and 7 bases stayed unmatched. The CDR3 is 15 amino acids. Per germline, CDR1 SQVTM and CDR2 ANQGSEA. CDR3 DNA (partial): TGCAGCGTTCTGACAGGGGGCGCGCCCACCGGGGAG. Encoded protein: CSVLTGGAPTGE. In full, the CDR3 reads CSVLTGGAPTGELFF.

As to this clone: The CDR3 extends 3 residues past the end of the read, so its final part is completed from the germline J gene. J is TRBJ2-2 and V is TRBV19, with TRBD2 as a possible D gene (5 bases). Germline CDR1 is LNHDA and CDR2 is SQIVND (reference sequence). CDR3 length equals 12 residues. Trimming pared 7 bases from V and 7 bases from J, leaving 10 bases between. CDR3 region: CASIGEYGELFF. The part of the CDR3 DNA that was read is TGTGCCAGTATCGGGGAGTACGGGGAG.

To note about this clone: The missing CDR3 end, 3 residues past where the read stops, is filled in from the germline J gene. The chain uses TRBV7-9 and TRBJ2-7, with 8 positions matching TRBD1. The CDR3 has 15 amino acids. The V gene end was trimmed by 3 bases and the J gene end by 3 bases; junction bases not matched to a gene: 7. Germline V gives CDR1 SEHNR, CDR2 FQNEAQ (reference sequence). The CDR3 bases that were read are TGTGCCAGCAGCTTCCCGGACAGGGTGATCTACGAG. It translates to CASSFPDRVIYE. The CDR3, in full, reads CASSFPDRVIYEQYF.